Given below is one T cell receptor (beta chain) in context. Its antigen is undetermined. The record originates from a study of a mutant IDH1 vaccine in newly diagnosed glioma. Study summary: Week 35 was safety follow-up visit V12; week 47 was end-of-study visit V13.

The method was immunoSEQ multiplex PCR; TCRdb's version includes in-frame clones alone and lacks a portion of them. The profile shows approximately 50,000 clones, 80% to 85% of them singletons. Specified time point: week 47, end of study. In the vaccine, a single dose held 300 ug of the mutant IDH1 20-mer peptide, along with topical imiquimod. V was shortened by 0 bases and J by 2 bases, with 14 bases between the two germline ends. The CDR3 covers 17 residues. CDR1 LGHNA and CDR2 YSLEER come from the germline V gene. The receptor was isolated from a woman in her 50s with glioma. The chain has TRBV4-3 and TRBJ1-3; D is uncertain. The starting material was PBMCs, obtained from a glioma patient whose treatment included an IDH1 peptide vaccine. The CDR3 DNA follows: TGCGCCAGCAGCCAAGAGGGCCCGGGTTCAACTGGAAACACCATATATTTT. Residues: CASSQEGPGSTGNTIYF.